This TCR beta chain appears in the sequencing data of a study of OX40 agonist ivuxolimab in advanced cancers. About the study: Patients with hepatocellular carcinoma, melanoma, renal cell or head and neck cancer made up the dose-escalation patients. Allowance was made for prior anti-PD-1, anti-PD-L1 or anti-CTLA-4 therapy, and approximately 41% had some.

Sequencing was performed with immunoSEQ multiplex PCR; in TCRdb, only in-frame clones are kept and a portion is missing. The sample lists roughly 76,000 clones, roughly 85% occurring once. With respect to this clone: Antigen unknown.

The germline gives CDR1 SGHAT, CDR2 FQDESV (reference sequence). V lost 4 bases to trimming and J lost 9 bases, with 18 bases between them. The length of the CDR3 is 14 residues. Study results and caveats: Within 6 weeks, CD4+ and CD8+ blood T cells expanded clonally at 0.1 to 3.0 mg/kg.

This sample comprised CD4+ or CD8+ T cells sorted from blood, obtained in a trial of the OX40 agonist ivuxolimab. V usage is TRBV11-1 and J usage is TRBJ2-5; the D gene is possibly TRBD2 (7 bases). The sequence came from an adult with an advanced solid tumor such as melanoma, head and neck, liver or kidney cancer. CDR3 protein: CASSSGGGLSAQYF. CDR3 bases: TGTGCCAGCAGCTCGGGGGGCGGCCTGTCGGCCCAGTACTTC.